The clone carrying this T cell receptor beta chain was observed once. Antigen unknown. The data originate from a study of blood T cells in healthy people across ages. Per the germline V gene, CDR1 is LNHDA and CDR2 is SQIVND (reference sequence). Unmatched junction bases numbered 20, after V lost 7 bases and J lost 13 bases. The CDR3 contains 16 residues. The authors ran a second PCR of about 6 to 12 cycles using a sample-barcoded 5' primer and a J-beta primer mix. TCRdb reprocessed the 5' RACE reads with MiXCR, giving one entry per CDR3 protein. The profile shows about 970,000 distinct CDR3 sequences, just over 50% of them singletons. General observations from the study: Naive T cell percentage and TCR beta diversity correlated strongly.

This TCR came from a woman in her sixties in good health. The sample comprised blood. The chain has TRBV19 and TRBJ2-4, with 9 bases fitting TRBD2. The CDR3 is CASTPTPGLAGYGQYF. The CDR3 DNA is TGTGCCAGTACCCCAACTCCGGGACTAGCCGGGTACGGGCAGTACTTC.